Below are 8 T cell receptor beta chains sequenced from a single sample in a study of metastatic and nonmetastatic thyroid tumors. MiXCR re-clonotyped the PCR reads for TCRdb. The repertoire consists of about 35,000 clones, with approximately 20% occurring once and the leading ten covering around 20%. No treatment had been given to any patient before thyroid surgery. Material for sequencing was blood. All receptors derive from a female donor with papillary thyroid cancer or a benign thyroid nodule (not recorded which). Some clones in this sample may be carry-over from other donors' samples.

At least ten counts were recorded for this clone. The chain has TRBV7-2 and TRBJ2-5, with 10 bases aligning to TRBD2. The CDR3 has 17 residues. The V and J ends lost 3 bases and 3 bases, in that order; junction bases with no gene match: 10. CDR1 and CDR2 (germline): SGHTA, FQGNSA. CDR3 DNA: TGTGCCAGCAGCTTCTCTCCTAGCGGGAGAGGGGAAGAGACCCAGTACTTC. Its protein is CASSFSPSGRGEETQYF.

This clone was found many times. V is TRBV5-1 and J is TRBJ2-1, with a possible D match to TRBD2 (6 bases). With 2 bases removed from V and 5 bases from J, the gap between germline ends came to 14 bases. The germline CDR1 and CDR2 sequences are SGHRS and YFSETQ. This CDR3 has 15 residues. Here the CDR3 DNA reads TGCGCCAGCAGCTTACCGGGACTGGTGAACAATGAGCAGTTCTTC. Translation: CASSLPGLVNNEQFF.

At least ten counts were recorded for this clone. The chain has TRBV11-2 and TRBJ1-4; D is unclear. Germline-derived CDR1 and CDR2 are SGHAT and FQNNGV. V was shortened by 4 bases and J by 0 bases, with 9 bases between the two germline ends. This CDR3 has 15 residues. CDR3 in DNA: TGTGCCAGCAGCTCCCTGACAACAACTAATGAAAAACTGTTTTTT. As protein: CASSSLTTTNEKLFF. Using reference TRBV11-2 and TRBJ1-4 for the parts outside the CDR3, the full variable domain is EAGVAQSPRYKIIEKRQSVAFWCNPISGHATLYWYQQILGQGPKLLIQFQNNGVVDDSQLPKDRFSAERLKGVDSTLKIQPAKLEDSAVYLCASSSLTTTNEKLFFGSGTQLSVL.

This clone was seen many times. Other DNA sequences in the sample encode the same CDR3. The rearrangement uses TRBV4-3 and TRBJ2-1; TRBD1 agrees at 11 bases. This CDR3 comprises 14 residues. Trimming cost V 4 bases and J 8 bases; bases outside gene matches: 4. Per the germline V gene, CDR1 is LGHNA and CDR2 is YSLEER. Here the CDR3 DNA reads TGCGCCAGCAGCCCGGGACAGGGGGACCATGAGCAGTTCTTC. Translating gives CASSPGQGDHEQFF.

This clone was detected many times. The chain's CDR3 is CASSSRTGEETQYF. The DNA for the CDR3 is TGTGCCAGCAGCTCCAGGACAGGTGAAGAGACCCAGTACTTC. The chain links TRBV11-3 to TRBJ2-5, with 7 bases lining up with TRBD1. The V segment lost 4 bases and the J segment 3 bases; nucleotides outside the gene matches: 5. The CDR3 consists of 14 residues. Germline CDR1 is SGHNT and CDR2 is YENEEA. Together with reference TRBV11-3 and TRBJ2-5, the CDR3 gives the full variable domain: EAGVVQSPRYKIIEKKQPVAFWCNPISGHNTLYWYLQNLGQGPELLIRYENEEAVDDSQLPKDRFSAERLKGVDSTLKIQPAELGDSAVYLCASSSRTGEETQYFGPGTRLLVL.

Of note for this clone: The germline gene is not matched at one end of the junction; a read error may be the cause. This chain links TRBV20-1 with TRBJ2-1; weak D call: TRBD1 (6 bases). Germline V gene lookup returns CDR1 DFQATT and CDR2 SNEGSKA (reference sequence). The length of the CDR3 is 13 residues. In DNA, the CDR3 is TGCAGTTCTAGGTCCACAGGGTACAATGAGCAGTTCTTC. This translates into CSSRSTGYNEQFF.

At least ten counts were recorded for this clone. This sequence joins TRBV19 and TRBJ2-7; D unclear. With 7 bases removed from V and 2 bases from J, the gap between germline ends came to 15 bases. Per germline, CDR1 LNHDA and CDR2 SQIVND (reference sequence). The CDR3 runs to 14 residues. DNA of the CDR3: TGTGCCAGTAAAGCCCGGGCTTTCACCTACGAGCAGTACTTC. It specifies CASKARAFTYEQYF.

The CDR3 is CASSPRDRVGAGDNEQFF. CDR3 sequence (DNA): TGTGCCAGCAGCCCCCGGGACAGGGTTGGGGCGGGAGACAATGAGCAGTTCTTC. V and J are TRBV9 and TRBJ2-1, with 9 bases aligning to TRBD1. This CDR3 has 18 residues. CDR1 and CDR2 from the germline V gene are SGDLS and YYNGEE. V lost 4 bases, J lost 5 bases, and 16 bases stayed unmatched.